This TCR beta chain was sequenced in a study of cytomegalovirus exposure and HLA in healthy donors. Likely unrecorded immune exposures existed in these nominally healthy donors. Study results and limitations: A further, later analysis showed that HLA-associated TCR beta chains (compared with equally common others) were more clonally expanded. Later work found that TCR association rates differed between HLA loci; DRB1 had the most and HLA-C the fewest.

About this clone itself: What it binds is not known.

The PCR contained 60 Vbeta and 13 Jbeta primers. In the authors' methods: As a later analysis found, there were 70 million to 100 million unique TCR beta chains, of which roughly 11 million were shared. Sequencing was performed with immunoSEQ multiplex PCR; in TCRdb, only in-frame clones are kept and a portion is missing. For V, J and clone size, that table is used; D and trimming come from the DNA. The profile shows 200,000 to 250,000 clones, more than 65% of them singletons. The TCR originated in a woman younger than 45 in good health and CMV-seronegative. The specimen was PBMCs.

CDR3 bases: TGTGCCAGCAGTACGAGGGGGGGTAGAAACTATGGCTACACCTTC. It encodes CASSTRGGRNYGYTF. This rearrangement joins TRBV6-5 to TRBJ1-2, with a weak D call TRBD1 (6 bases). Germline V lookup: CDR1 MNHEY, CDR2 SVGAGI. This CDR3 has 15 residues. The ends were cut back, 5 bases at V and 2 bases at J, with 15 bases in the middle.